A single sample gave rise to the 28 T cell receptor beta chains below, sequenced in a study of T cells after yellow fever vaccination. Using its own MiXCR run on the 5' RACE reads, TCRdb lists one record per CDR3 protein. The sample lists 100,000 to 150,000 distinct CDR3 sequences; 6% to 8% were seen once. This material consisted of CD4+ T cells sorted from PBMCs, taken 10 days after the first yellow fever vaccination. The receptors were gathered from a man aged 18 to 30 who received the YFV17D yellow fever vaccine.

This clonotype was counted ten times or more. This chain connects TRBV6-6 to TRBJ2-2; D uncertain. The CDR3 is 12 amino acids. V dropped 6 bases and J dropped 6 bases, with 8 bases sitting between them. Per germline, CDR1 MNHNY and CDR2 SVGAGI (reference sequence). The CDR3 bases are TGTGCCAGCAGCCTTCCTCCCGGGGAGCTGTTTTTT. It is translated as CASSLPPGELFF.

This clonotype was recorded a few times. The gene calls are TRBV30 and TRBJ2-5, with D perhaps TRBD2 (5 bases). Germline-derived CDR1 and CDR2 are GTSNPN and SVGIG (reference sequence). This CDR3 spans 13 amino acids. The DNA for the CDR3 is TGTTCCTCGGGGTTGACGGCTGAGGGGACCCAGTACTTC. As protein: CSSGLTAEGTQYF.

This clonotype occurred many times. This chain uses TRBV18 with TRBJ1-1; D possibly corresponds to TRBD1 (5 bases). In germline, CDR1 is KGHSH, CDR2 LQKENI. The CDR3 sequence is 16 residues long. Trimming removed 3 bases at V and 0 bases at J, with 14 bases between. The CDR3 loop reads CASSPVGGTVNTEAFF. The CDR3 DNA reads TGTGCCAGCTCACCGGTCGGGGGGACGGTGAACACTGAAGCTTTCTTT.

Points on this clonotype: A read error may be the cause here, since a much bigger clone is one base away. The conserved final phenylalanine or tryptophan is absent from the CDR3, which likely points to a read error. The chain has TRBV6-5 and TRBJ1-1; D gene uncertain. In germline, CDR1 is MNHEY, CDR2 SVGAGI. The V gene lost 1 base and the J gene lost 1 base, with 10 bases spanning the gap. The CDR3 length is 15 residues. The CDR3 DNA follows: TGTGCCAGCAGTTACTACCCACGGCGGAACACTGAAGCTTTCCTT. This translates into CASSYYPRRNTEAFL.

This clonotype was observed at least ten times. The rearrangement uses TRBV7-9 and TRBJ2-7, with a tentative D call TRBD1 (6 bases). CDR1 is SEHNR and CDR2 is FQNEAQ in the germline V gene (reference sequence). This CDR3 spans 16 amino acids. The V gene lost 3 bases and the J gene lost 0 bases, with 15 bases spanning the gap. The CDR3 here is CASSFLRDTSSYEQYV. In nucleotides, the CDR3 is TGTGCCAGCAGCTTCCTCCGGGACACAAGCTCCTACGAGCAGTACGTC.

This clonotype showed up many times. This chain joins TRBV5-1 and TRBJ2-5; D possibly corresponds to TRBD1 (5 bases). The ends were cut back, 4 bases at V and 4 bases at J, with 11 bases in the middle. This CDR3 has 13 amino acids. From germline, CDR1 is SGHRS and CDR2 YFSETQ. CDR3 DNA: TGCGCCAGCAGCGGGGCTCAGGTAGAGACCCAGTACTTC. This gives the protein CASSGAQVETQYF.

This clonotype was counted only a few times. V is TRBV6-2 or TRBV6-3 and J is TRBJ1-1; tentatively, D is TRBD1 (5 bases). The germline gives CDR1 MNHEY, CDR2 SVGEGT. The CDR3 contains 16 residues. V shed 2 bases and J shed 10 bases, with 23 bases lying between them. Here the CDR3 reads CASSYPSLRLVGGAFF. The DNA for the CDR3 is TGTGCCAGCAGTTACCCCTCCCTACGTCTCGTGGGGGGAGCTTTCTTT.

This clonotype has ten or more counts. This sequence joins TRBV4-3 and TRBJ2-7; D ambiguous. This CDR3 spans 18 amino acids. The V gene lost 0 bases and the J gene lost 0 bases, with 18 bases spanning the gap. Germline V gives CDR1 LGHNA, CDR2 YSLEER. CDR3 sequence reads: CASSQEWSYSHPSYEQYF. Here the CDR3 DNA reads TGCGCCAGCAGCCAAGAGTGGAGTTACAGCCACCCCTCCTACGAGCAGTACTTC.

Ten or more counts support this clonotype. V usage is TRBV2 and J usage is TRBJ2-1; possible D gene TRBD2, 5 bases. This CDR3 has 13 amino acids. Germline CDR1 reads SNHLY; CDR2 reads FYNNEI. V lost 6 bases to trimming and J lost 4 bases, with 10 bases between them. The CDR3 loop reads CASRQEEYNEQFF. The CDR3 nucleotides read TGTGCCAGCAGGCAGGAGGAGTACAATGAGCAGTTCTTC.

The chain has TRBV6-5 and TRBJ1-2; 8 bases fit TRBD1. This CDR3 region has 16 residues. V lost 0 bases, J lost 4 bases, and 7 bases stayed unmatched. Per the germline V gene, CDR1 is MNHEY and CDR2 is SVGAGI. The CDR3 spells CASSYSFQGAFYGYTF. Written as DNA, the CDR3 is TGTGCCAGCAGTTACTCGTTCCAGGGGGCGTTCTATGGCTACACCTTC.

There are many counts of this clonotype. The chain has TRBV12-3 or TRBV12-4 and TRBJ1-5; 9 bases fit TRBD1. V dropped 0 bases and J dropped 5; count of bases not matched to a gene: 5. The CDR3 is made up of 16 amino acids. The CDR3 protein is CASSLAAGQGHQPQHF. The CDR3 bases are TGTGCCAGCAGTTTAGCGGCGGGACAGGGACATCAGCCCCAGCATTTT.

In its sample, this clonotype was seen many times. The chain employs TRBV7-9 and TRBJ2-2, with 7 bases fitting TRBD1. Germline loops: CDR1 SEHNR, CDR2 FQNEAQ (reference sequence). J gave up 2 bases and V 3 bases, and 9 bases lay outside the gene matches. The CDR3 consists of 17 residues. The CDR3 sequence is CASSFPSGGSNTGELFF. CDR3 in DNA: TGTGCCAGCAGCTTCCCGTCAGGGGGATCAAACACCGGGGAGCTGTTTTTT. Full variable domain (remainder filled in from reference TRBV7-9 and TRBJ2-2): DTGVSQNPRHKITKRGQNVTFRCDPISEHNRLYWYRQTLGQGPEFLTYFQNEAQLEKSRLLSDRFSAERPKGSFSTLEIQRTEQGDSAMYLCASSFPSGGSNTGELFFGEGSRLTVL.

This clonotype has at least ten counts. The chain employs TRBV7-9 and TRBJ2-3, with unresolved D. V was shortened by 3 bases and J by 0 bases, with 7 bases between the two germline ends. In germline, CDR1 is SEHNR, CDR2 FQNEAQ (reference sequence). CDR3 length equals 14 residues. In DNA form, the CDR3 reads TGTGCCAGCAGCTTTGTGTCCAGCACAGATACGCAGTATTTT. Amino acid sequence: CASSFVSSTDTQYF.

This clonotype has at least ten counts. The chain recombines TRBV5-6 with TRBJ1-5, with D maybe TRBD1 (5 bases). CDR3 size: 16 residues. Germline V CDR1 and CDR2: SGHDT, YYEEEE. V lost 0 bases, J lost 2 bases, and 12 bases lay in between. The CDR3 DNA sequence: TGTGCCAGCAGCTTGGCGGGGGGATGGGGCAATCAGCCCCAGCATTTT. It encodes CASSLAGGWGNQPQHF.

This clonotype was picked up a small number of times. The genes are TRBV18 and TRBJ1-4; 9 bases match TRBD1. CDR1 KGHSH and CDR2 LQKENI come from the germline V gene. Trimming removed 2 bases from V and 4 bases from J; junction bases left unmatched: 11. The CDR3 is made up of 18 amino acids. The CDR3 nucleotides read TGTGCCAGCTCACCAGGGCCCCTACAGGGGGCAGGTAATGAAAAACTGTTTTTT. Translation: CASSPGPLQGAGNEKLFF.

This clonotype was seen repeatedly, ten times or more. The chain links TRBV11-2 to TRBJ2-5; TRBD2 matches at 8 bases. There are 18 residues in the CDR3. V shed 5 bases and J 4 bases; nucleotides not matched to a gene: 18. CDR1 and CDR2 (germline): SGHAT, FQNNGV. CDR3 nucleotides: TGTGCCAGCAGCATGCGACCGTCTCGCGGGGGGTTCAGAGAGACCCAGTACTTC. Residues: CASSMRPSRGGFRETQYF.

This clonotype was seen repeatedly, ten times or more. The V and J genes are TRBV7-2 and TRBJ1-1; D gene ambiguous. The V end lost 5 bases, the J end lost 7 bases, and 14 bases lay between the germline ends. The CDR3 length is 13 residues. CDR1 is SGHTA and CDR2 is FQGNSA in the germline V gene. The CDR3 sequence is CASSPSLDLEAFF. CDR3 DNA sequence: TGTGCCAGCAGCCCCAGTCTTGATCTTGAAGCTTTCTTT.

The chain carries TRBV30 and TRBJ1-1; the match to TRBD1 covers 8 bases. The CDR3 extends over 13 amino acids. V shed 2 bases, J shed 2 bases, and the junction held 1 base outside the gene matches. Germline loops: CDR1 GTSNPN, CDR2 SVGIG (reference sequence). The CDR3: CAWSTGGNTEAFF. CDR3 nucleotides: TGTGCCTGGAGTACAGGGGGAAACACTGAAGCTTTCTTT.

This clonotype was counted ten times or more. The chain joins TRBV11-1 to TRBJ1-2, with D possibly being TRBD1 (5 bases). The CDR3 length is 14 residues. Germline V gene sequence: CDR1 SGHAT, CDR2 FQDESV (reference sequence). Trimming took 4 bases from V and 7 from J, leaving 16 bases between them. The chain's CDR3 is CASSSLAGRSGYTF. The CDR3 DNA reads TGTGCCAGCAGCTCCCTGGCAGGGAGGAGTGGCTACACCTTC.

At least ten counts were recorded for this clonotype. The rearrangement links TRBV27 to TRBJ1-2, with D tentatively TRBD1 (5 bases). Germline CDR1 is MNHEY and CDR2 is SMNVEV (reference sequence). The CDR3 consists of 13 residues. The V end lost 2 bases, the J end lost 7 bases, and 11 bases lay between the germline ends. CDR3 in amino acids: CASSLTGQGGYTF. CDR3 DNA: TGTGCCAGCAGTTTAACAGGACAAGGTGGCTACACCTTC.

This clonotype was seen ten or more times. The chain carries TRBV20-1 and TRBJ2-7; weak D call: TRBD2 (6 bases). Trimming stripped 6 bases from V and 7 bases from J, with 16 bases between. The CDR3 is 12 amino acids. Germline CDR1 reads DFQATT; CDR2 reads SNEGSKA (reference sequence). CDR3 nucleotide sequence: TGCAGTGCGGACGGTGGAGGGGATGAGCAGTACGTC. Its protein product is CSADGGGDEQYV.

This clonotype showed up many times. This chain connects TRBV12-3 or TRBV12-4 to TRBJ2-4; D is undetermined. V lost 2 bases to trimming and J lost 8 bases, with 10 bases between them. The CDR3 sequence is 13 residues long. Here the CDR3 reads CASSLSRVDIQYF. DNA for the CDR3: TGTGCCAGCAGTTTAAGTCGAGTAGACATTCAGTACTTC.

This clonotype was observed at least ten times. This rearrangement joins TRBV14 to TRBJ1-2, with 9 bases fitting TRBD1. The V gene end was trimmed by 5 bases and the J gene end by 5 bases; junction bases not matched to a gene: 3. Germline V gives CDR1 SGHDN, CDR2 FVKESK. This CDR3 spans 13 amino acids. The CDR3 sequence: CASSDRGSYGYTF. CDR3 DNA sequence: TGTGCCAGCAGCGACAGGGGGAGTTATGGCTACACCTTC.

This clonotype occurred a few times. The chain has TRBV9 and TRBJ1-2; possible D gene TRBD1, 6 bases. This CDR3 spans 15 amino acids. Germline V lookup: CDR1 SGDLS, CDR2 YYNGEE. Trimming cost V 2 bases and J 4 bases, with 15 bases left between them. The CDR3 is CASSVRPGVGYGYTF. As DNA, the CDR3 is TGTGCCAGCAGCGTCCGCCCAGGGGTTGGCTATGGCTACACCTTC.

This chain links TRBV9 with TRBJ2-3; 14 positions agree with TRBD2. Germline V gives CDR1 SGDLS, CDR2 YYNGEE. CDR3 length equals 16 residues. Trimming cost V 5 bases and J 4 bases; bases outside gene matches: 6. The CDR3 coding sequence is TGTGCCAGCAGTCAGGGGACTAGCGGGGGTGCAGATACGCAGTATTTT. Translated: CASSQGTSGGADTQYF.

This clonotype was seen ten or more times. The V gene is TRBV27, the J gene TRBJ1-6, with D possibly matching TRBD1 (5 bases). The CDR3 has 16 residues. Germline-derived CDR1 and CDR2 are MNHEY and SMNVEV (reference sequence). V shed 2 bases and J shed 0 bases, with 8 bases lying between them. In DNA, the CDR3 is TGTGCCAGCAGTTTAAGGGGAAGCTCCTATAATTCACCCCTCCACTTT. Translating it yields CASSLRGSSYNSPLHF.

This clonotype was seen repeatedly, ten times or more. V and J are TRBV29-1 and TRBJ2-3; D possibly corresponds to TRBD1 (6 bases). The germline V gene encodes CDR1 SQVTM and CDR2 ANQGSEA. CDR3 length: 14 residues. This CDR3 is CGGRRGVGTDTQYF. For the CDR3, the DNA is TGCGGCGGCCGCAGGGGCGTTGGAACAGATACGCAGTATTTT.

The chain has TRBV27 and TRBJ2-3; D not certain. V lost 3 bases, J lost 2 bases, and 15 bases lay in between. Germline V gene data show CDR1 as MNHEY and CDR2 as SMNVEV (reference sequence). The CDR3 consists of 16 residues. The CDR3 is CASSFIWDSTTDTQYF. The CDR3 DNA follows: TGTGCCAGCAGTTTCATTTGGGATTCCACCACAGATACGCAGTATTTT.